This TCR beta chain derives from a study of blood T cells in healthy people across ages. Notes on the study in general: Estimates of total diversity, which came from one million sequenced T cells, were considered to be underestimates. Across the age range, TCR beta diversity per million T cells fell in a roughly linear way.

For the second PCR, which ran for about 6 to 11 cycles, a sample-barcoded 5' primer and a J-beta primer mix were used. MiXCR was run by TCRdb on the 5' RACE reads, yielding one entry per CDR3 protein. The sample holds 1.5 million to 2 million distinct CDR3 sequences; 49% are singletons and the top ten take 2% to 2.5%. Points on this clonotype: What it recognizes is unknown.

This CDR3 region has 14 residues. Between the trimmed V and J ends, which lost 3 bases and 8 bases, there was a span of 13 bases. Per the germline V gene, CDR1 is SEHNR and CDR2 is FQNEAQ (reference sequence). Extractions gave at least 5.5 micrograms of total RNA per sample. Input material: blood. This sequence originates from a woman between 40 and 50 years old in good health. This chain joins TRBV7-9 and TRBJ1-4, with D possibly TRBD1 on 6 matching bases. The CDR3 is CASSFRGWDEKLFF. In DNA form, the CDR3 reads TGTGCCAGCAGCTTCAGGGGATGGGACGAAAAACTGTTTTTT.